Below, 32 T cell receptor beta chains from the same sample are listed, as sequenced in a study of blood T cell repertoires in COVID-19. Assay: immunoSEQ multiplex PCR; the TCRdb copy retains only in-frame clones and omits some. The sample gives around 260,000 clones, around 86% of which show up once; 2.5% to 3% is in the top ten. Sequenced material: peripheral blood. These TCRs come from a woman aged 25 to 39 with active or convalescent COVID-19.

This chain joins TRBV10-3 and TRBJ2-3, with 10 bases lining up with TRBD2. CDR1 ENHRY and CDR2 SYGVKD come from the germline V gene. Trimming took 8 bases from V and 5 from J; bases not matched to a gene: 7. This CDR3 is 14 amino acids long. The CDR3 reads CAISSGGGGDTQYF. The CDR3 nucleotides are TGTGCCATCTCCAGCGGGGGGGGAGGAGATACGCAGTATTTT.

The chain is built from TRBV9 and TRBJ2-2, with 9 positions matching TRBD2. There are 14 residues in the CDR3. The V gene end was trimmed by 8 bases and the J gene end by 4 bases; junction bases not matched to a gene: 6. From germline, CDR1 is SGDLS and CDR2 YYNGEE. The CDR3 reads CASSAGGPTGELFF. CDR3 DNA: TGTGCCAGTTCAGCGGGGGGCCCCACCGGGGAGCTGTTTTTT.

This clone came up once. The V call is TRBV28, the J call TRBJ2-4; 7 bases align to TRBD1. With V trimmed by 5 bases and J by 4 bases, 2 bases remained unmatched. CDR3 length equals 13 residues. Per the germline V gene, CDR1 is MDHEN and CDR2 is SYDVKM. CDR3 bases: TGTGCCAGCAGTGGGACAGATAAAAACATTCAGTACTTC. Its protein product is CASSGTDKNIQYF.

This chain uses TRBV28 with TRBJ1-6; D gene ambiguous. Germline V gene lookup returns CDR1 MDHEN and CDR2 SYDVKM. The CDR3 covers 14 residues. Between the trimmed V and J ends, which lost 5 bases and 11 bases, there was a span of 16 bases. Here the CDR3 DNA reads TGTGCCAGCAGTCCCGGGTACGGCGCCGCACCCCTCCACTTT. Its protein is CASSPGYGAAPLHF.

This clone was counted only a few times. This chain links TRBV3-1 (or the pseudogene TRBV3-2) with TRBJ1-1, with D maybe TRBD1 (6 bases). This CDR3 spans 16 amino acids. The germline gives CDR1 LGHDT, CDR2 YNNKEL (reference sequence). The V end lost 5 bases, the J end lost 1 base, and 17 bases lay between the germline ends. CDR3 sequence reads: CASSLTPGARNTEAFF. The CDR3 region has the DNA TGTGCCAGCAGCTTAACCCCAGGGGCTAGGAACACTGAAGCTTTCTTT.

This clone was found once. The chain combines TRBV18 with TRBJ2-5; a weak D match, TRBD1 (6 bases). V lost 2 bases and J 1 base, leaving 8 bases between the germline ends. The CDR3 runs 14 residues. The V gene's germline CDR1 is KGHSH and CDR2 LQKENI. The CDR3 sequence is CASSPGQFQETQYF. Here the CDR3 DNA reads TGTGCCAGCTCACCAGGACAGTTCCAAGAGACCCAGTACTTC.

The gene calls are TRBV6-2 or TRBV6-3 and TRBJ1-2, with D unresolved. Germline loops: CDR1 MNHEY, CDR2 SVGEGT. V lost 6 bases to trimming and J lost 7 bases, with 15 bases between them. The CDR3 is 13 amino acids. The CDR3 sequence: CASSPVPGSGYTF. The CDR3 coding sequence is TGTGCCAGCAGCCCTGTCCCGGGTAGTGGCTACACCTTC.

The chain links TRBV7-8 to TRBJ2-2; 11 bases map to TRBD2. The CDR3 loop spans 18 amino acids. The germline CDR1 and CDR2 sequences are SGHVS and FQNEAQ. The ends lost 5 bases at V and 7 bases at J; junction bases unmatched: 15. The CDR3 loop is CASSTNSGGAKRGGELFF. CDR3 bases: TGTGCCAGCAGCACGAATAGCGGGGGGGCCAAACGGGGCGGGGAGCTGTTTTTT.

The rearrangement uses TRBV6-2 or TRBV6-3 and TRBJ1-3; 7 nucleotides line up with TRBD1. Looked up from germline, CDR1 is MNHEY and CDR2 is SVGEGT. J gave up 4 bases and V 6 bases, and 9 bases lay outside the gene matches. The CDR3 totals 15 residues. CDR3 in amino acids: CASSLLWTGGNTIYF. CDR3 nucleotides: TGTGCCAGCAGCCTGCTGTGGACAGGCGGAAACACCATATATTTT.

The chain couples TRBV2 to TRBJ2-7; 8 nucleotides line up with TRBD1. CDR1 is SNHLY and CDR2 is FYNNEI in the germline V gene. CDR3 length: 15 residues. Trimming took 5 bases from V and 4 from J; bases not matched to a gene: 10. CDR3 DNA sequence: TGTGCCAGCAGTCCAGACAGGGGCCGGAATTACGAGCAGTACTTC. The encoded protein is CASSPDRGRNYEQYF.

The chain is built from TRBV6-1 and TRBJ1-6; D is uncertain. The length of the CDR3 is 16 residues. Per the germline V gene, CDR1 is MNHNS and CDR2 is SASEGT. Between the trimmed V and J ends, which lost 4 bases and 0 bases, there was a span of 10 bases. The CDR3 DNA reads as TGTGCCAGCAGTGGTCAGTGGAGCTCCTATAATTCACCCCTCCACTTT. This sequence encodes CASSGQWSSYNSPLHF.

This clone has a single count. The CDR3 loop is CAISELQYEQYF. CDR3 DNA: TGTGCCATCAGTGAGCTCCAGTACGAGCAGTACTTC. This rearrangement joins TRBV10-3 to TRBJ2-7; D ambiguous. Germline CDR1 reads ENHRY; CDR2 reads SYGVKD. The V and J ends lost 2 bases and 4 bases respectively, with 6 bases between them. The CDR3 extends over 12 amino acids.

CDR3 DNA: TGTGCCAGCAGCGTGGGTAGGGGCGGGGGCTCCTACAATGAGCAGTTCTTC. Translating gives CASSVGRGGGSYNEQFF. The genes are TRBV9 and TRBJ2-1; TRBD2 matches at 7 bases. The germline V gene encodes CDR1 SGDLS and CDR2 YYNGEE. The CDR3 is 17 amino acids. Trimming took 2 bases from V and 0 from J; bases not matched to a gene: 8.

The V and J genes are TRBV27 and TRBJ2-1; D is unclear. V was trimmed by 2 bases and J by 9 bases, leaving 11 bases between them. This CDR3 is 13 amino acids long. CDR1 is MNHEY, CDR2 SMNVEV, per germline (reference sequence). CDR3 sequence reads: CASSLASVGEQFF. The CDR3 coding sequence is TGTGCCAGCAGTTTAGCATCGGTCGGTGAGCAGTTCTTC.

The chain employs TRBV7-9 and TRBJ2-3; 12 nucleotides line up with TRBD2. Trimming at V came to 5 bases and at J to 2 bases, leaving 5 bases not matched to a gene. CDR1 is SEHNR, CDR2 FQNEAQ, per germline (reference sequence). The CDR3 consists of 16 residues. The CDR3 DNA reads as TGTGCCAGCAGCCGGACTAGCGGGGCTACCACAGATACGCAGTATTTT. It is translated as CASSRTSGATTDTQYF. Variable domain in full (rest from reference TRBV7-9 and TRBJ2-3): DTGVSQNPRHKITKRGQNVTFRCDPISEHNRLYWYRQTLGQGPEFLTYFQNEAQLEKSRLLSDRFSAERPKGSFSTLEIQRTEQGDSAMYLCASSRTSGATTDTQYFGPGTRLTVL.

This chain links TRBV10-3 with TRBJ1-1; a possible D gene is TRBD1 (5 bases). V was cut by 6 bases and J by 5 bases, with 10 bases left in between. Germline lookup yields CDR1 ENHRY and CDR2 SYGVKD. The CDR3 spans 12 residues. The CDR3 spells CAISPGGTEAFF. The DNA of the CDR3 is TGTGCCATCAGCCCGGGGGGGACTGAAGCTTTCTTT.

The table lists this clone with a count of one. The CDR3 DNA reads as TGTGCCAGCACCCGAGGCGGCAATCAGCCCCAGCATTTT. As protein: CASTRGGNQPQHF. The chain links TRBV28 to TRBJ1-5; no clear D gene. The CDR3 length is 13 residues. Germline V gives CDR1 MDHEN, CDR2 SYDVKM. V lost 7 bases to trimming and J lost 2 bases, with 9 bases between them.

The rearrangement links TRBV27 to TRBJ2-5; unclear D gene. Trimming took off 3 bases at V and 7 bases at J, with 9 bases between the two ends. The CDR3 covers 12 residues. Germline V gene data show CDR1 as MNHEY and CDR2 as SMNVEV (reference sequence). The CDR3 here is CASSFPSGTQYF. CDR3 bases: TGTGCCAGCAGTTTTCCCTCAGGGACCCAGTACTTC.

About this clone itself: Additional DNA sequences in this sample encode the identical CDR3. The rearrangement uses TRBV13 and TRBJ2-5; D may be TRBD1 (7 bases). V was cut by 4 bases and J by 5 bases, with 14 bases left in between. This CDR3 is 14 amino acids long. Germline V gene data show CDR1 as PRHDT and CDR2 as FYEKMQ (reference sequence). The CDR3 sequence is CASSSIAGGETQYF. CDR3 coding DNA: TGTGCCAGCAGCTCTATCGCAGGGGGGGAGACCCAGTACTTC.

The table lists this clone with a few counts. The chain employs TRBV19 and TRBJ1-1; D unclear. The CDR3 extends over 14 amino acids. CDR1 and CDR2 from the germline V gene are LNHDA and SQIVND (reference sequence). The ends were cut back, 2 bases at V and 1 base at J, with 8 bases in the middle. The CDR3 coding sequence is TGTGCCAGTAGTATATTTCGGGGGAACACTGAAGCTTTCTTT. It encodes CASSIFRGNTEAFF.

In this sample, this clone turned up once. This rearrangement joins TRBV4-3 to TRBJ1-2; D unclear. The germline V gene encodes CDR1 LGHNA and CDR2 YSLEER. Trimming cost V 0 bases and J 5 bases, with 13 bases left between them. The CDR3 runs to 15 residues. The CDR3 DNA sequence: TGCGCCAGCAGCCAAGAGGCAGACCTCGGGTATGGCTACACCTTC. Protein product: CASSQEADLGYGYTF.

V usage is TRBV7-2 and J usage is TRBJ2-7; 7 bases fit TRBD1. Germline loops: CDR1 SGHTA, CDR2 FQGNSA. This CDR3 spans 14 amino acids. Trimming took 2 bases from V and 2 from J; bases not matched to a gene: 3. The CDR3 DNA sequence: TGTGCCAGCAGCTTATATGGGACAGCCTACGAGCAGTACTTC. Translated: CASSLYGTAYEQYF.

This chain uses TRBV6-5 with TRBJ1-2; TRBD1 is a possible D gene (6 bases). There are 14 residues in the CDR3. Trimming cost V 0 bases and J 7 bases, with 12 bases left between them. Germline CDR1 MNHEY, CDR2 SVGAGI. The CDR3 loop reads CASSYSGTTSGYTF. CDR3 in DNA: TGTGCCAGCAGTTACTCCGGGACAACCAGTGGCTACACCTTC.

This sequence joins TRBV5-6 and TRBJ1-3; tentatively, D is TRBD1 (5 bases). Trimming cost V 4 bases and J 6 bases, with 17 bases left between them. The CDR3 length is 15 residues. Germline-derived CDR1 and CDR2 are SGHDT and YYEEEE. CDR3 DNA: TGTGCCAGCAGCCAGGGCGGGGTTATAGCAAACACCATATATTTT. As protein: CASSQGGVIANTIYF.

The chain employs TRBV4-3 and TRBJ1-6; D is uncertain. V was shortened by 4 bases and J by 8 bases, with 15 bases between the two germline ends. Germline CDR1 and CDR2: LGHNA and YSLEER. This CDR3 is 15 amino acids long. CDR3 coding DNA: TGCGCCAGCAGCCCCCAACGGCGGCAGTATTCACCCCTCCACTTT. Its protein is CASSPQRRQYSPLHF.

The chain combines TRBV19 with TRBJ1-2; no firm D call. The CDR3 is 15 amino acids. Germline lookup yields CDR1 LNHDA and CDR2 SQIVND (reference sequence). V was shortened by 3 bases and J by 4 bases, with 15 bases between the two germline ends. The CDR3 coding sequence is TGTGCCAGTAGTATCTCGTCGAGGGCCGGCTATGGCTACACCTTC. Its protein is CASSISSRAGYGYTF.

This chain links TRBV7-8 with TRBJ1-5; D may be TRBD1 (6 bases). The CDR3 totals 15 residues. From germline, CDR1 is SGHVS and CDR2 FQNEAQ. With 1 base removed from V and 1 base from J, the gap between germline ends came to 8 bases. CDR3 residues: CASSLGQGSNQPQHF. The CDR3 DNA reads as TGTGCCAGCAGCTTAGGGCAGGGGAGCAATCAGCCCCAGCATTTT.

This sequence joins TRBV19 and TRBJ2-1; TRBD1 aligns across 7 bases. This CDR3 is built from 14 residues. Germline lookup yields CDR1 LNHDA and CDR2 SQIVND (reference sequence). Unmatched junction bases numbered 6, after V lost 7 bases and J lost 3 bases. CDR3 nucleotides: TGTGCCAGTACCATGACAGGGATCTACAATGAGCAGTTCTTC. Translating it yields CASTMTGIYNEQFF.

This clone showed up just a few times. The rearrangement uses TRBV5-4 and TRBJ2-3; TRBD2 aligns across 14 bases. The germline gives CDR1 SGHNT, CDR2 YYREEE (reference sequence). V gave up 4 bases and J gave up 2 bases; unmatched junction bases: 3. This CDR3 region has 16 residues. The DNA for the CDR3 is TGTGCCAGCAGCCAGGGACTAGCGGGGGCCACAGATACGCAGTATTTT. This sequence encodes CASSQGLAGATDTQYF.

The V and J genes are TRBV6-5 and TRBJ1-1; perhaps TRBD1 as D (5 bases). Deletions cut 6 bases from V and 6 bases from J, with 17 bases between. Germline V gene lookup returns CDR1 MNHEY and CDR2 SVGAGI. The CDR3 consists of 14 residues. The CDR3 nucleotides read TGTGCCAGCAGATTAACAGGCCGAGTGGCTGAAGCTTTCTTT. Translated: CASRLTGRVAEAFF.

This chain joins TRBV29-1 and TRBJ2-7; possibly TRBD2 for D (6 bases). Looked up from germline, CDR1 is SQVTM and CDR2 is ANQGSEA. Trimming removed 5 bases from V and 1 base from J, with 12 bases in between. This CDR3 has 13 residues. The CDR3 protein is CSVRLGGSYEQYF. The CDR3 nucleotides are TGCAGCGTTAGATTGGGGGGTTCCTACGAGCAGTACTTC.

The chain is built from TRBV5-1 and TRBJ2-5, with a possible D match to TRBD2 (7 bases). The CDR3 sequence is 15 residues long. Germline lookup yields CDR1 SGHRS and CDR2 YFSETQ. Trimming removed 4 bases at V and 1 base at J, with 14 bases between. CDR3 in DNA: TGCGCCAGCAGCCTCTTGGGGGGGGCCCAAGAGACCCAGTACTTC. This gives the protein CASSLLGGAQETQYF. The full variable domain, completed using reference TRBV5-1 and TRBJ2-5, is KAGVTQTPRYLIKTRGQQVTLSCSPISGHRSVSWYQQTPGQGLQFLFEYFSETQRNKGNFPGRFSGRQFSNSRSEMNVSTLELGDSALYLCASSLLGGAQETQYFGPGTRLLVL.